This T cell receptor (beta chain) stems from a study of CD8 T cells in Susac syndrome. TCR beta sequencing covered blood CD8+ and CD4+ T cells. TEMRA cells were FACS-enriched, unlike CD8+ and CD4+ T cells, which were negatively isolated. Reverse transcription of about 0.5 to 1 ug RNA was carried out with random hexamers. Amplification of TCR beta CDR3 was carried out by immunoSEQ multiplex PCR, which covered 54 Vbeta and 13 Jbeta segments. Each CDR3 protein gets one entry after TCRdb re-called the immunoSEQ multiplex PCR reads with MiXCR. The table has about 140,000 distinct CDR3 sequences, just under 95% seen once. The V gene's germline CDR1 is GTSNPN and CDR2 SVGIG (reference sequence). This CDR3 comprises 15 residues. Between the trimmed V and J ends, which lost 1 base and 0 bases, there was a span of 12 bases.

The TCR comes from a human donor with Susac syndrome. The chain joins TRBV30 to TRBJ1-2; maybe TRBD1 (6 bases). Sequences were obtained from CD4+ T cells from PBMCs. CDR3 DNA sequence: TGTGCCTGGAGTGGAAAGGGGGGTGCTAACTATGGCTACACCTTC. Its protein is CAWSGKGGANYGYTF.